The T cell receptor (beta chain) described here comes from a study of T cells in Graves' hyperthyroidism and ophthalmopathy. As for the study in general: The blood sample was taken at first diagnosis, before treatment began. Study findings and constraints: Blood also held most thyroid clonotypes expanded beyond 0.001.

The investigators amplified TCR beta CDR3 regions from RNA transcripts. First-round RT-PCR targeting the TCR CDR3 was performed with the HTBI primer set. TCRdb analysed the multiplex PCR reads with MiXCR anew, one entry per CDR3 protein. The sample has 300,000 to 450,000 distinct CDR3 sequences, about 18% seen once. The germline gives CDR1 LNHDA, CDR2 SQIVND (reference sequence). V lost 5 bases, J lost 6 bases, and 8 bases stayed unmatched. This CDR3 is built from 14 residues. Hyperthyroidism in the patients, aged 18 to 65, was newly diagnosed and under 2 months in duration. Diagnoses were established using clinical symptoms, serum thyroxine and TRAb, thyroid ultrasound and orbital computed tomography. This clonotype occurred many times. What it recognizes is unknown.

The source is a woman aged 30 to 39 with Graves' hyperthyroidism that later progressed to Graves' ophthalmopathy. Sequencing input: blood. The chain joins TRBV19 to TRBJ1-2, with 8 bases aligning to TRBD1. CDR3 loop: CASSVPGQVDGYTF. The DNA for the CDR3 is TGTGCCAGTAGTGTACCGGGACAGGTCGATGGCTACACCTTC.